This passage covers 9 T cell receptor beta chains from one sample sequenced in a study of blood T cell repertoires in COVID-19. The protocol was immunoSEQ multiplex PCR, while the TCRdb copy is restricted to in-frame clones and leaves out a portion. The table includes approximately 270,000 clones, about 87% detected once. The sample consisted of PBMCs or T cells enriched from blood (not recorded which). These receptors came from a woman aged 25-40 years with acute COVID-19.

The DNA for the CDR3 is TGTGCCTGGAGGGGACTAGCGGGAGGTTATACGCAGTATTTT. Amino acids: CAWRGLAGGYTQYF. This chain joins TRBV30 and TRBJ2-3; 15 nucleotides line up with TRBD2. The V gene end was trimmed by 3 bases and the J gene end by 7 bases; junction bases not matched to a gene: 2. CDR1 is GTSNPN and CDR2 is SVGIG in the germline V gene (reference sequence). The CDR3 has 14 amino acids.

V gene TRBV3-1 (or the pseudogene TRBV3-2) combines with J gene TRBJ2-3, with D perhaps TRBD2 (5 bases). Trimming removed 3 bases from V and 1 base from J, with 14 bases in between. The CDR3 is made up of 16 amino acids. Germline V gene data show CDR1 as LGHDT and CDR2 as YNNKEL (reference sequence). The chain's CDR3 is CASSHTRPPRTDTQYF. The CDR3 coding sequence is TGTGCCAGCAGCCACACTAGGCCGCCGCGCACAGATACGCAGTATTTT.

The V gene is TRBV3-1 (or the pseudogene TRBV3-2), the J gene TRBJ1-4; D call uncertain. This CDR3 has 14 residues. V lost 6 bases and J lost 8, with 16 bases in between. Germline CDR1 is LGHDT and CDR2 is YNNKEL (reference sequence). The CDR3 DNA reads as TGTGCCAGCAGTGCCGGGAATTCCGTAGAAAAACTGTTTTTT. This sequence encodes CASSAGNSVEKLFF.

This chain joins TRBV3-1 (or the pseudogene TRBV3-2) and TRBJ2-7; the match to TRBD1 covers 7 bases. Looked up from germline, CDR1 is LGHDT and CDR2 is YNNKEL (reference sequence). This CDR3 has 15 residues. Losses at the gene ends were 1 base for V and 2 bases for J; bases not matched to a gene: 5. The CDR3 DNA sequence: TGTGCCAGCAGCCAAGGCCTTGACAGGGCCTACGAGCAGTACTTC. This sequence encodes CASSQGLDRAYEQYF.

The chain couples TRBV24-1 to TRBJ2-3, with D perhaps TRBD1 (6 bases). Per germline, CDR1 KGHDR and CDR2 SFDVKD. This CDR3 contains 14 residues. The V gene lost 8 bases and the J gene lost 8 bases, with 19 bases spanning the gap. The CDR3 sequence is CATKGSGAASTQYF. The CDR3 DNA reads TGTGCCACCAAGGGTTCAGGGGCCGCTAGTACGCAGTATTTT.

The chain has TRBV6-5 and TRBJ2-7; TRBD1 matches at 7 bases. CDR1 and CDR2 from the germline V gene are MNHEY and SVGAGI. J gave up 1 base and V 8 bases, and 5 bases lay outside the gene matches. The CDR3 loop spans 13 amino acids. The CDR3 loop reads CASEDRVSYEQYF. The CDR3, as DNA: TGTGCCAGCGAAGACAGGGTTTCCTACGAGCAGTACTTC.

The CDR3 region has the DNA TGTGCCAGCAGCTCGTGGACTAGCGGGAGGGGGAGGGATACGCAGTATTTT. This translates into CASSSWTSGRGRDTQYF. The chain is built from TRBV3-1 (or the pseudogene TRBV3-2) and TRBJ2-3; 15 nucleotides align to TRBD2. CDR1 and CDR2 (germline): LGHDT, YNNKEL (reference sequence). The CDR3 totals 17 residues. Unmatched junction bases numbered 9, after V lost 5 bases and J lost 6 bases.

V gene TRBV7-6 combines with J gene TRBJ2-1; TRBD1 agrees at 8 bases. From germline, CDR1 is SGHVS and CDR2 FNYEAQ. This CDR3 is built from 15 residues. Unmatched junction bases numbered 8, after V lost 6 bases and J lost 4 bases. The CDR3 is CASRSRQGAYNEQFF. CDR3 nucleotide sequence: TGTGCCAGCAGAAGTAGGCAGGGGGCATACAATGAGCAGTTCTTC.

The chain employs TRBV27 and TRBJ2-7; 8 bases are shared with TRBD2. CDR3 length: 15 residues. Germline V gene sequence: CDR1 MNHEY, CDR2 SMNVEV (reference sequence). V lost 6 bases and J lost 2; bases outside the gene matches: 9. CDR3 region: CASRIETSGTYEQYF. CDR3 coding DNA: TGTGCCAGCAGAATTGAAACTAGCGGAACCTACGAGCAGTACTTC.